The 27 T cell receptor beta chains in this list originate from one sample, sequenced in a study of T cell responses to AZD1222 COVID-19 vaccine. Libraries were prepared by immunoSEQ multiplex PCR; TCRdb keeps only in-frame clonotypes and omits some of them. This sample has approximately 110,000 clones, with about 85% found just once. The source material was peripheral blood, sampled on day 0 of AZD1222 vaccination. The receptors here all came from an adult in good health.

The gene calls are TRBV10-3 and TRBJ1-5; 9 bases map to TRBD1. Germline CDR1 reads ENHRY; CDR2 reads SYGVKD. There are 14 residues in the CDR3. V dropped 6 bases and J dropped 6; count of bases not matched to a gene: 6. Here the CDR3 reads CAISITGGGQPQHF. In nucleotides, the CDR3 is TGTGCCATCAGCATTACAGGGGGCGGTCAGCCCCAGCATTTT.

The chain links TRBV5-1 to TRBJ2-1, with TRBD1 as a possible D gene (6 bases). CDR1 SGHRS and CDR2 YFSETQ come from the germline V gene. The V end lost 3 bases, the J end lost 4 bases, and 14 bases lay between the germline ends. This CDR3 region has 15 residues. CDR3 region: CASSSQGSLYNEQFF. The DNA of the CDR3 is TGCGCCAGCAGCTCCCAGGGGTCCTTATACAATGAGCAGTTCTTC.

The chain uses TRBV15 and TRBJ2-7; D gene uncertain. Trimming removed 1 base from V and 2 bases from J, with 6 bases in between. Germline CDR1 is LNHNV and CDR2 is YYDKDF (reference sequence). The CDR3 is 13 amino acids. CDR3 DNA sequence: TGTGCCACCAGCAGAGCGGTCACCTACGAGCAGTACTTC. Its translation: CATSRAVTYEQYF.

The CDR3 nucleotides read TGTGCCAGCAGTGAAAGCGGCTACGCCCACCCTAGCACAGATACGCAGTATTTT. Translated: CASSESGYAHPSTDTQYF. The chain couples TRBV27 to TRBJ2-3; TRBD2 might be the D (5 bases). This CDR3 spans 18 amino acids. V lost 5 bases and J 0 bases, leaving 21 bases between the germline ends. The germline V gene has CDR1 MNHEY and CDR2 SMNVEV (reference sequence).

In this sample, this clone turned up a few times. The CDR3 bases are TGCAGCGTTGGGGCAGGGGGCGTCCGGGGCTACACCTTC. Encoded protein: CSVGAGGVRGYTF. The rearrangement joins TRBV29-1 to TRBJ1-2, with TRBD1 matching 8 bases. CDR3 length: 13 residues. With 4 bases clipped from V and 8 bases from J, the junction kept 9 bases outside the gene matches. Germline V gives CDR1 SQVTM, CDR2 ANQGSEA.

The chain recombines TRBV7-6 with TRBJ1-6; no firm D call. Trimming removed 2 bases from V and 6 bases from J, with 14 bases in between. CDR1 SGHVS and CDR2 FNYEAQ come from the germline V gene. The CDR3 is 16 residues long. Here the CDR3 reads CASSLIGDGGNSPLHF. CDR3 in DNA: TGTGCCAGCAGCTTAATTGGTGACGGTGGTAATTCACCCCTCCACTTT. Full variable domain (rest looked up from reference TRBV7-6 and TRBJ1-6): GAGVSQSPRYKVTKRGQDVALRCDPISGHVSLYWYRQALGQGPEFLTYFNYEAQQDKSGLPNDRFSAERPEGSISTLTIQRTEQRDSAMYRCASSLIGDGGNSPLHFGNGTRLTVT.

This clone appeared a single time. V and J are TRBV21-1 and TRBJ2-7. TRBV21-1 is tagged as a pseudogene. The CDR3 spans 18 residues. CDR3 sequence: CASSTWGLVLHGTYEQYF. In nucleotides, the CDR3 is TGTGCCAGCAGCACCTGGGGGTTGGTCTTGCACGGGACCTACGAGCAGTACTTC.

The chain carries TRBV28 and TRBJ2-6, with TRBD1 matching 7 bases. Germline CDR1 reads MDHEN; CDR2 reads SYDVKM. The CDR3 totals 16 residues. V shed 2 bases, J shed 0 bases, and the junction held 1 base outside the gene matches. Here the CDR3 DNA reads TGTGCCAGCAGTTTAGGACAGGTCTCTGGGGCCAACGTCCTGACTTTC. It codes for CASSLGQVSGANVLTF.

This clone has just one count. CDR3 residues: CASSYSSTVGYTF. CDR3 in DNA: TGTGCCAGCAGTTACTCGAGTACGGTCGGCTACACCTTC. The rearrangement joins TRBV6-5 to TRBJ1-2; D not resolved. V was shortened by 0 bases and J by 8 bases, with 10 bases between the two germline ends. The CDR3 is 13 amino acids. In germline, CDR1 is MNHEY, CDR2 SVGAGI.

This chain links TRBV5-1 with TRBJ1-1; no reliable D call. Germline V gene sequence: CDR1 SGHRS, CDR2 YFSETQ. The CDR3 is made up of 15 amino acids. Trimming removed 4 bases from V and 1 base from J, with 14 bases in between. The CDR3 coding sequence is TGCGCCAGCAGCCTGTTTGGGAATACGAACACTGAAGCTTTCTTT. Its translation: CASSLFGNTNTEAFF.

The CDR3 spells CASSQAPGGGSTDTQYF. CDR3 in DNA: TGTGCCAGCAGCCAAGCGCCCGGGGGGGGAAGCACAGATACGCAGTATTTT. The chain employs TRBV3-1 (or the pseudogene TRBV3-2) and TRBJ2-3; 8 positions match TRBD2. The germline V gene encodes CDR1 LGHDT and CDR2 YNNKEL (reference sequence). J lost 0 bases, V lost 1 base, and 6 bases had no gene match. The CDR3 runs 17 residues.

V gene TRBV19 combines with J gene TRBJ1-6; tentative D call: TRBD1 (6 bases). Per the germline V gene, CDR1 is LNHDA and CDR2 is SQIVND (reference sequence). Trimming took off 2 bases at V and 7 bases at J, with 12 bases between the two ends. This CDR3 region has 15 residues. The CDR3 bases are TGTGCCAGTAGTATACGGGGGGCTGACAATTCACCCCTCCACTTT. Translating gives CASSIRGADNSPLHF.

This sequence joins TRBV10-2 and TRBJ2-7; 12 bases match TRBD2. With V trimmed by 6 bases and J by 4 bases, 1 base remained unmatched. Germline assignment: CDR1 WSHSY and CDR2 SAAADI. This CDR3 contains 13 residues. As DNA, the CDR3 is TGCGCCAGCAGACTAGCGGGAGGTTACGAGCAGTACTTC. Its translation: CASRLAGGYEQYF.

This chain links TRBV19 with TRBJ2-1, with 8 bases lining up with TRBD1. The J segment lost 10 bases and the V segment lost 4 bases, leaving 12 bases of the junction unmatched. Germline values: CDR1 LNHDA, CDR2 SQIVND (reference sequence). The CDR3 loop spans 15 amino acids. The CDR3 reads CASSSGTGTGSEQFF. The CDR3 DNA reads as TGTGCCAGTAGTAGCGGGACCGGGACAGGTTCAGAGCAGTTCTTC.

The rearrangement joins TRBV7-2 to TRBJ2-2; D is unresolved. CDR3 length: 15 residues. Trimming left V 5 bases short and J 3 bases short, with 13 bases between. In germline, CDR1 is SGHTA, CDR2 FQGNSA. This CDR3 reads CASSALPRHTGELFF. DNA for the CDR3: TGTGCCAGCAGCGCACTCCCCCGGCACACCGGGGAGCTGTTTTTT.

The chain recombines TRBV29-1 with TRBJ1-4; 8 bases line up with TRBD1. Germline CDR1 and CDR2: SQVTM and ANQGSEA. Trimming took 6 bases from V and 8 from J; bases not matched to a gene: 11. The CDR3 spans 14 residues. CDR3 sequence reads: CSVRRTGRSEKLFF. CDR3 nucleotide sequence: TGCAGCGTCCGGCGGACAGGGAGAAGCGAAAAACTGTTTTTT.

The chain employs TRBV27 and TRBJ2-1, with TRBD2 matching over 12 bases. Germline CDR1 and CDR2: MNHEY and SMNVEV (reference sequence). The CDR3 is 14 residues long. The V gene end was trimmed by 5 bases and the J gene end by 15 bases; junction bases not matched to a gene: 11. CDR3 coding DNA: TGTGCCAGCAGTCCCCGGACTAGCGGGACTCTTGGGTTCTTC. It codes for CASSPRTSGTLGFF.

The J gene is TRBJ2-2, the V gene TRBV19; D gene ambiguous. CDR3 length: 15 residues. Trimming removed 3 bases from V and 1 base from J, with 9 bases in between. Per the germline V gene, CDR1 is LNHDA and CDR2 is SQIVND (reference sequence). The chain's CDR3 is CASSISTGNTGELFF. The CDR3 bases are TGTGCCAGTAGTATTTCGACTGGGAACACCGGGGAGCTGTTTTTT.

The chain recombines TRBV2 with TRBJ1-2, with D tentatively TRBD1 (5 bases). Looked up from germline, CDR1 is SNHLY and CDR2 is FYNNEI. This CDR3 has 15 amino acids. V was cut by 2 bases and J by 5 bases, with 15 bases left in between. The chain's CDR3 is CASSELGGWLYGYTF. CDR3 nucleotide sequence: TGTGCCAGCAGTGAATTGGGGGGATGGTTATATGGCTACACCTTC.

The J gene is TRBJ2-1, the V gene TRBV4-3; perhaps TRBD2 as D (5 bases). The CDR3 runs 14 residues. CDR1 is LGHNA and CDR2 is YSLEER in the germline V gene. V lost 4 bases and J lost 5, with 12 bases in between. The CDR3 nucleotides are TGCGCCAGCAGCCCGGGGAGAGCAAACAATGAGCAGTTCTTC. Its protein is CASSPGRANNEQFF.

The V and J genes are TRBV6-6 and TRBJ2-1; 12 positions match TRBD2. Per the germline V gene, CDR1 is MNHNY and CDR2 is SVGAGI (reference sequence). With V trimmed by 5 bases and J by 0 bases, 17 bases remained unmatched. The CDR3 consists of 21 residues. The CDR3 loop reads CASSPFGASGGAPSSYNEQFF. The CDR3 bases are TGTGCCAGCAGTCCGTTTGGGGCTAGCGGGGGGGCCCCTAGCTCCTACAATGAGCAGTTCTTC.

This rearrangement joins TRBV12-3 or TRBV12-4 to TRBJ1-2, with TRBD1 identical over 8 bases. V was clipped by 9 bases and J by 2 bases; unmatched bases: 5. The CDR3 runs 13 residues. The CDR3 protein is CASGGQGNYGYTF. The CDR3 nucleotides read TGTGCCAGTGGAGGACAGGGAAACTATGGCTACACCTTC.

This sequence joins TRBV12-1 and TRBJ2-7; the D call in the table, TRBD1, was not verified against the DNA. TRBV12-1 is labeled a pseudogene. This CDR3 comprises 15 residues. The DNA for the CDR3 is TGTGCCAGCAGCGGGCGGAGGGACAGGTCCTACGAGCAGTACTTC. Translated: CASSGRRDRSYEQYF.

This clone was seen once. The chain combines TRBV27 with TRBJ1-1, with D maybe TRBD1 (5 bases). The CDR3 has 11 amino acids. Looked up from germline, CDR1 is MNHEY and CDR2 is SMNVEV (reference sequence). The V end lost 8 bases, the J end lost 5 bases, and 9 bases lay between the germline ends. The CDR3 region has the DNA TGTGCCAGCGGGGGGGGTACTGAAGCTTTCTTT. It codes for CASGGGTEAFF.

This chain uses TRBV4-3 with TRBJ2-3; D gene unclear. V lost 0 bases to trimming and J lost 4 bases, with 8 bases between them. In germline, CDR1 is LGHNA, CDR2 YSLEER. The CDR3 is 14 residues long. The CDR3 DNA reads as TGCGCCAGCAGCCAAGACTCCGGCGCAGATACGCAGTATTTT. It encodes CASSQDSGADTQYF.

This chain uses TRBV14 with TRBJ1-2; a weak D match, TRBD1 (5 bases). The CDR3 runs 13 residues. The germline V gene encodes CDR1 SGHDN and CDR2 FVKESK. Trimming took 4 bases from V and 3 from J, leaving 9 bases between them. The CDR3 DNA reads as TGTGCCAGCAGCCTCGGGACGGACTATGGCTACACCTTC. This gives the protein CASSLGTDYGYTF.

The sample holds one count of this clone. This chain connects TRBV4-3 to TRBJ1-4, with D possibly matching TRBD1 (5 bases). Germline CDR1 and CDR2: LGHNA and YSLEER. CDR3 length: 17 residues. V was cut by 0 bases and J by 2 bases, with 13 bases left in between. CDR3 nucleotides: TGCGCCAGCAGCCAAGATGGGGCAGGGTCGACTAATGAAAAACTGTTTTTT. It specifies CASSQDGAGSTNEKLFF.